This TCR beta chain comes out of a study of T cells expressing NK-cell markers. Across the study: CD3+CD56+NKG2C+, CD3+CD56+NKG2C- and CD3+CD56-NKG2C+ T cells, once sorted, supplied the TCR beta repertoires. HCMV seropositivity characterized seven of the eight sequenced donors, and seronegativity one. Study outcomes and limitations: In a group of roughly 6 donors, dominant NKG2C+ clonotypes represented about 1.0-7.5% of CD8+ T cells. Uncertainty persisted over the HCMV specificity of expanded NKG2C+ T cell clones.

Points on this clonotype: The antigen is not known.

CDR1 LNHDA and CDR2 SQIVND come from the germline V gene (reference sequence). The CDR3 loop spans 14 amino acids. No DNA is given; TCRdb re-called the 5' RACE reads and lists each CDR3 protein once. The sample has some 390,000 distinct CDR3 sequences; the top ten hold about 10%. The rearrangement uses TRBV19 and TRBJ2-2; there is no DNA to check the TCRdb D call of TRBD1. This clonotype was obtained from a woman aged 45-60 years in good health. Sample: blood T cells: a sorted CD56 or NKG2C T cell subset, CD4+ or CD8+ T cells, or bulk PBMC T cells (not recorded which). This chain's CDR3 is CASSIDTGAGELFF.